Presented here are 31 T cell receptor beta chains from one specimen sequenced in a study of blood T cell repertoires in COVID-19 (dated by TCRdb to 2019 to 2021). The library was obtained by the immunoSEQ multiplex PCR assay. Sourced from immuneACCESS, this table was stored by TCRdb with only in-frame sequences that have V and J called. A share of the clones is absent; for the studies checked, an unresolved V gene accounts for under half, and the remainder has no known explanation. Counted in this sample were about 160,000 clones; approximately 90% of them appeared once. The ten largest clones capture under 5% of the sample. Sequencing used peripheral blood. The receptor set was obtained from a woman aged 60-70 years who had recovered from COVID-19.

Regarding this clone: The sample holds other DNA sequences that translate to the same CDR3. The chain recombines TRBV19 with TRBJ2-3; TRBD1 matches 9 bases. The germline CDR1 and CDR2 sequences are LNHDA and SQIVND (reference sequence). This CDR3 comprises 14 residues. The ends lost 7 bases at V and 3 bases at J; junction bases unmatched: 5. In DNA form, the CDR3 reads TGTGCCAGTACCGACAGGGGGAGAACAGATACGCAGTATTTT. Translated, it gives CASTDRGRTDTQYF. The full variable domain, completed using reference TRBV19 and TRBJ2-3, is DGGITQSPKYLFRKEGQNVTLSCEQNLNHDAMYWYRQDPGQGLRLIYYSQIVNDFQKGDIAEGYSVSREKKESFPLTVTSAQKNPTAFYLCASTDRGRTDTQYFGPGTRLTVL.

The V gene is TRBV11-2, the J gene TRBJ2-1; TRBD2 might be the D (5 bases). Germline V gene sequence: CDR1 SGHAT, CDR2 FQNNGV. The V gene lost 6 bases and the J gene lost 5 bases, with 14 bases spanning the gap. The CDR3 consists of 14 residues. The chain's CDR3 is CASRDHLGNNEQFF. The CDR3, as DNA: TGTGCCAGCAGAGATCACCTCGGGAACAATGAGCAGTTCTTC.

The CDR3 sequence: CASSLGTGSQPQHF. The CDR3 DNA reads as TGCGCCAGCAGCTTGGGGACAGGGTCTCAGCCCCAGCATTTT. The chain recombines TRBV5-1 with TRBJ1-5; 8 positions agree with TRBD1. Germline lookup yields CDR1 SGHRS and CDR2 YFSETQ. The CDR3 is made up of 14 amino acids. The V gene end was trimmed by 0 bases and the J gene end by 6 bases; junction bases not matched to a gene: 2.

This chain connects TRBV11-2 to TRBJ2-7, with no clear D. The ends were cut back, 1 base at V and 0 bases at J, with 4 bases in the middle. The CDR3 spans 13 residues. Germline loops: CDR1 SGHAT, CDR2 FQNNGV. CDR3 protein: CASSLVVSYEQYF. The CDR3 DNA follows: TGTGCCAGCAGCTTAGTCGTCTCCTACGAGCAGTACTTC.

The chain employs TRBV29-1 and TRBJ2-5; no reliable D call. Germline CDR1 reads SQVTM; CDR2 reads ANQGSEA. The V gene lost 7 bases and the J gene lost 1 base, with 13 bases spanning the gap. The CDR3 sequence is 13 residues long. CDR3 coding DNA: TGCAGCGCCCGATCGATAGTCCAAGAGACCCAGTACTTC. As protein: CSARSIVQETQYF. Combining the CDR3 with reference TRBV29-1 and TRBJ2-5 gives the whole variable domain SAVISQKPSRDICQRGTSLTIQCQVDSQVTMMFWYRQQPGQSLTLIATANQGSEATYESGFVIDKFPISRPNLTFSTLTVSNMSPEDSSIYLCSARSIVQETQYFGPGTRLLVL.

The rearrangement uses TRBV3-1 (or the pseudogene TRBV3-2) and TRBJ1-3; 8 bases fit TRBD1. Germline assignment: CDR1 LGHDT and CDR2 YNNKEL (reference sequence). The CDR3 contains 18 residues. The junction had 9 bases not matched to a gene; V was cut back by 0 bases and J by 2 bases. DNA of the CDR3: TGTGCCAGCAGCCAAGATTGGACAGGGAAGCCCACTGGAAACACCATATATTTT. This encodes CASSQDWTGKPTGNTIYF.

This chain joins TRBV2 and TRBJ1-4, with TRBD1 matching over 10 bases. There are 14 residues in the CDR3. Germline values: CDR1 SNHLY, CDR2 FYNNEI. V shed 7 bases and J 8 bases; nucleotides not matched to a gene: 7. The CDR3 nucleotides are TGTGCCAGCATATACGTGACAGGGGGCGAAAAACTGTTTTTT. It codes for CASIYVTGGEKLFF.

The J gene is TRBJ1-3, the V gene TRBV3-1 (or the pseudogene TRBV3-2); no clear D gene. Germline CDR1 is LGHDT and CDR2 is YNNKEL (reference sequence). Deletions cut 1 base from V and 4 bases from J, with 8 bases between. The CDR3 totals 14 residues. For the CDR3, the DNA is TGTGCCAGCAGCCAAGGAGGGCCCGGAAACACCATATATTTT. Protein product: CASSQGGPGNTIYF.

The V and J genes are TRBV12-3 or TRBV12-4 and TRBJ1-4, with 8 bases fitting TRBD1. With V trimmed by 5 bases and J by 8 bases, 4 bases remained unmatched. The CDR3 runs to 13 residues. The CDR3 bases are TGTGCCAGCAGTCTCCGGGACAGGGAAAAACTGTTTTTT. This sequence encodes CASSLRDREKLFF.

The V gene is TRBV5-1, the J gene TRBJ2-1, with 8 bases lining up with TRBD1. CDR1 and CDR2 from the germline V gene are SGHRS and YFSETQ. V was clipped by 0 bases and J by 8 bases; unmatched bases: 4. This CDR3 comprises 14 residues. The CDR3 nucleotides are TGCGCCAGCAGCTTGGTCGCAGGGGGCGATGAGCAGTTCTTC. Protein sequence: CASSLVAGGDEQFF.

The J gene is TRBJ1-1, the V gene TRBV9; TRBD1 matches at 7 bases. Germline trimming cut 4 bases from V and 1 base from J; bases unmatched to any gene: 4. The CDR3 is 14 residues long. Germline assignment: CDR1 SGDLS and CDR2 YYNGEE. CDR3 loop: CASSKGQQNTEAFF. In nucleotides, the CDR3 is TGTGCCAGCAGCAAGGGACAGCAGAACACTGAAGCTTTCTTT.

J is TRBJ2-3 and V is TRBV7-9; 10 bases fit TRBD2. CDR1 is SEHNR and CDR2 is FQNEAQ in the germline V gene (reference sequence). Trimming removed 5 bases from V and 2 bases from J; junction bases left unmatched: 1. This CDR3 is 14 amino acids long. The DNA for the CDR3 is TGTGCCAGCAGCAGCGGGGGGGCCACAGATACGCAGTATTTT. Its protein product is CASSSGGATDTQYF.

The V call is TRBV5-1, the J call TRBJ1-1, with D uncertain. CDR3 length: 15 amino acids. Trimming stripped 0 bases from V and 4 bases from J, with 13 bases between. CDR1 and CDR2 from the germline V gene are SGHRS and YFSETQ. CDR3 nucleotide sequence: TGCGCCAGCAGCTTGGCCCGTGTTGGCTTCACTGAAGCTTTCTTT. It specifies CASSLARVGFTEAFF.

This chain joins TRBV27 and TRBJ2-1, with 7 bases identical to TRBD2. J gave up 10 bases and V 3 bases, and 21 bases lay outside the gene matches. Germline V lookup: CDR1 MNHEY, CDR2 SMNVEV (reference sequence). The CDR3 contains 18 residues. CDR3 DNA: TGTGCCAGCAGTTTCAAAAGCCTAGCGGCAGCCTATAAAAGGGAGCAGTTCTTC. It translates to CASSFKSLAAAYKREQFF.

J is TRBJ2-7 and V is TRBV21-1; the table's D call, TRBD2, was not checked against the DNA. TRBV21-1 is assigned pseudogene status. The length of the CDR3 is 18 residues. This chain's CDR3 is CASSKGRPSGLPIYEQYF. The CDR3 nucleotides read TGTGCCAGCAGCAAAGGCCGTCCTTCGGGACTCCCGATTTACGAGCAGTACTTC.

This chain uses TRBV7-8 with TRBJ2-7; D perhaps matches TRBD1 (6 bases). The germline V gene encodes CDR1 SGHVS and CDR2 FQNEAQ. Trimming cost V 7 bases and J 0 bases, with 10 bases left between them. This CDR3 spans 13 amino acids. As DNA, the CDR3 is TGTGCCAGCACCCACAGGGTCTCCTACGAGCAGTACTTC. It translates to CASTHRVSYEQYF.

The gene calls are TRBV19 and TRBJ2-2; the D gene is possibly TRBD1 (6 bases). The CDR3 length is 13 residues. The germline CDR1 and CDR2 sequences are LNHDA and SQIVND (reference sequence). V lost 5 bases, J lost 4 bases, and 8 bases lay in between. CDR3 region: CASSLQGTGELFF. The CDR3, as DNA: TGTGCCAGTAGTCTACAGGGCACCGGGGAGCTGTTTTTT.

V is TRBV4-3 and J is TRBJ2-1; D unclear. Germline CDR1 LGHNA, CDR2 YSLEER. The CDR3 is 12 amino acids. V was trimmed by 4 bases and J by 7 bases, leaving 8 bases between them. The CDR3 region has the DNA TGCGCCAGCAGCCGAACGGAGAATGAGCAGTTCTTC. Translation gives CASSRTENEQFF.

The genes are TRBV3-1 (or the pseudogene TRBV3-2) and TRBJ1-5; 8 bases match TRBD1. Germline-derived CDR1 and CDR2 are LGHDT and YNNKEL (reference sequence). Unmatched junction bases numbered 8, after V lost 2 bases and J lost 8 bases. The CDR3 length is 15 residues. The CDR3, as DNA: TGTGCCAGCAGCCAAAATCAGGGGGCTTCAGAGCCCCAGCATTTT. Residues: CASSQNQGASEPQHF.

This clone was counted once. The gene calls are TRBV2 and TRBJ2-1, with 12 bases lining up with TRBD2. From germline, CDR1 is SNHLY and CDR2 FYNNEI. This CDR3 has 15 residues. V shed 8 bases, J shed 8 bases, and the junction held 10 bases outside the gene matches. CDR3 nucleotides: TGTGCCAGCGTACGACTAGCGGGGGTCCTCGATGAGCAGTTCTTC. Translating gives CASVRLAGVLDEQFF.

The V gene is TRBV7-9, the J gene TRBJ1-2; no firm D call. CDR1 and CDR2 (germline): SEHNR, FQNEAQ (reference sequence). The CDR3 spans 15 residues. V gave up 3 bases and J gave up 5 bases, with 16 bases separating them. Written as DNA, the CDR3 is TGTGCCAGCAGCTTGATCAGCGTTTTTCAGTATGGCTACACCTTC. The encoded protein is CASSLISVFQYGYTF. Full variable domain (missing parts from reference TRBV7-9 and TRBJ1-2): DTGVSQNPRHKITKRGQNVTFRCDPISEHNRLYWYRQTLGQGPEFLTYFQNEAQLEKSRLLSDRFSAERPKGSFSTLEIQRTEQGDSAMYLCASSLISVFQYGYTFGSGTRLTVV.

The chain's CDR3 is CASSGAPQGGNQPQHF. The CDR3 nucleotides are TGTGCCAGCAGCGGTGCCCCGCAGGGTGGCAATCAGCCCCAGCATTTT. The chain couples TRBV9 to TRBJ1-5, with TRBD1 as a possible D gene (5 bases). V was clipped by 3 bases and J by 2 bases, with 15 bases between them. The CDR3 is made up of 16 amino acids. Germline V gives CDR1 SGDLS, CDR2 YYNGEE.

The CDR3 loop is CASSENYGGTEAFF. CDR3 sequence (DNA): TGTGCCAGCAGTGAAAATTACGGAGGCACTGAAGCTTTCTTT. The chain recombines TRBV2 with TRBJ1-1; D is ambiguous. V was pared by 2 bases and J by 4 bases, with 11 bases between. The germline gives CDR1 SNHLY, CDR2 FYNNEI. The CDR3 is made up of 14 amino acids.

This chain connects TRBV6-5 to TRBJ2-5; 7 positions match TRBD1. Germline V gives CDR1 MNHEY, CDR2 SVGAGI. There are 13 residues in the CDR3. Trimming cost V 10 bases and J 4 bases; bases outside gene matches: 9. The CDR3 DNA reads as TGTGCCACCAGAGACAGGGCGCCAGAGACCCAGTACTTC. Protein sequence: CATRDRAPETQYF.

The chain links TRBV5-4 to TRBJ1-6; TRBD1 aligns across 7 bases. CDR1 SGHNT and CDR2 YYREEE come from the germline V gene (reference sequence). J gave up 11 bases and V 0 bases, and 11 bases lay outside the gene matches. CDR3 length: 16 amino acids. The CDR3 nucleotides read TGTGCCAGCAGCTTGGCAGGGGGACAGTCCCAACCACCCCTCCACTTT. The encoded protein is CASSLAGGQSQPPLHF.

The chain employs TRBV7-2 and TRBJ2-5, with TRBD2 matching 10 bases. The CDR3 extends over 16 amino acids. Trimming took 4 bases from V and 3 from J; bases not matched to a gene: 8. Germline assignment: CDR1 SGHTA and CDR2 FQGNSA. The CDR3: CASSSGGLAGEETQYF. CDR3 nucleotides: TGTGCCAGCAGCTCCGGAGGCCTAGCGGGGGAAGAGACCCAGTACTTC.

V gene TRBV28 combines with J gene TRBJ1-4, with D perhaps TRBD1 (6 bases). The germline V gene has CDR1 MDHEN and CDR2 SYDVKM. CDR3 length: 14 residues. Trimming cost V 7 bases and J 7 bases, with 16 bases left between them. CDR3 sequence: CASIGGAPAEKLFF. For the CDR3, the DNA is TGTGCCAGCATAGGGGGGGCCCCGGCTGAAAAACTGTTTTTT.

The V and J genes are TRBV28 and TRBJ1-1; D ambiguous. The CDR3 has 12 amino acids. The V and J ends lost 5 bases and 2 bases respectively, with 6 bases between them. Germline loops: CDR1 MDHEN, CDR2 SYDVKM. The CDR3: CASSLTNTEAFF. For the CDR3, the DNA is TGTGCCAGCAGTCTTACTAACACTGAAGCTTTCTTT.

The rearrangement links TRBV5-4 to TRBJ2-2; perhaps TRBD2 as D (5 bases). With 5 bases removed from V and 1 base from J, the gap between germline ends came to 9 bases. Germline V gives CDR1 SGHNT, CDR2 YYREEE (reference sequence). The CDR3 consists of 14 residues. The CDR3, as DNA: TGTGCCAGCAGGCCCCGGGAGAACACCGGGGAGCTGTTTTTT. Its protein is CASRPRENTGELFF. Looking up the rest from reference TRBV5-4 and TRBJ2-2 gives the full variable domain: ETGVTQSPTHLIKTRGQQVTLRCSSQSGHNTVSWYQQALGQGPQFIFQYYREEENGRGNFPPRFSGLQFPNYSSELNVNALELDDSALYLCASRPRENTGELFFGEGSRLTVL.

This clone has just a few counts. The chain uses TRBV7-3 and TRBJ1-5; no reliable D call. The germline V gene encodes CDR1 SGHTA and CDR2 FQGTGA. Trimming pared 5 bases from V and 8 bases from J, leaving 13 bases between. The CDR3 is made up of 13 amino acids. This chain's CDR3 is CASSPYGHEPQHF. The CDR3, as DNA: TGTGCCAGCAGCCCCTACGGTCATGAGCCCCAGCATTTT. The whole variable domain, remainder taken from reference TRBV7-3 and TRBJ1-5, is GAGVSQTPSNKVTEKGKYVELRCDPISGHTALYWYRQSLGQGPEFLIYFQGTGAADDSGLPNDRFFAVRPEGSVSTLKIQRTERGDSAVYLCASSPYGHEPQHFGDGTRLSIL.

Comments on this clone: This same CDR3 is encoded by further DNA sequences in the sample. The chain carries TRBV6-5 and TRBJ2-7; tentatively, D is TRBD2 (6 bases). The V and J ends lost 0 bases and 4 bases respectively, with 7 bases between them. The germline V gene has CDR1 MNHEY and CDR2 SVGAGI. The CDR3 spans 13 residues. CDR3 loop: CASSYSRGYEQYF. Here the CDR3 DNA reads TGTGCCAGCAGTTACTCGCGGGGTTACGAGCAGTACTTC.